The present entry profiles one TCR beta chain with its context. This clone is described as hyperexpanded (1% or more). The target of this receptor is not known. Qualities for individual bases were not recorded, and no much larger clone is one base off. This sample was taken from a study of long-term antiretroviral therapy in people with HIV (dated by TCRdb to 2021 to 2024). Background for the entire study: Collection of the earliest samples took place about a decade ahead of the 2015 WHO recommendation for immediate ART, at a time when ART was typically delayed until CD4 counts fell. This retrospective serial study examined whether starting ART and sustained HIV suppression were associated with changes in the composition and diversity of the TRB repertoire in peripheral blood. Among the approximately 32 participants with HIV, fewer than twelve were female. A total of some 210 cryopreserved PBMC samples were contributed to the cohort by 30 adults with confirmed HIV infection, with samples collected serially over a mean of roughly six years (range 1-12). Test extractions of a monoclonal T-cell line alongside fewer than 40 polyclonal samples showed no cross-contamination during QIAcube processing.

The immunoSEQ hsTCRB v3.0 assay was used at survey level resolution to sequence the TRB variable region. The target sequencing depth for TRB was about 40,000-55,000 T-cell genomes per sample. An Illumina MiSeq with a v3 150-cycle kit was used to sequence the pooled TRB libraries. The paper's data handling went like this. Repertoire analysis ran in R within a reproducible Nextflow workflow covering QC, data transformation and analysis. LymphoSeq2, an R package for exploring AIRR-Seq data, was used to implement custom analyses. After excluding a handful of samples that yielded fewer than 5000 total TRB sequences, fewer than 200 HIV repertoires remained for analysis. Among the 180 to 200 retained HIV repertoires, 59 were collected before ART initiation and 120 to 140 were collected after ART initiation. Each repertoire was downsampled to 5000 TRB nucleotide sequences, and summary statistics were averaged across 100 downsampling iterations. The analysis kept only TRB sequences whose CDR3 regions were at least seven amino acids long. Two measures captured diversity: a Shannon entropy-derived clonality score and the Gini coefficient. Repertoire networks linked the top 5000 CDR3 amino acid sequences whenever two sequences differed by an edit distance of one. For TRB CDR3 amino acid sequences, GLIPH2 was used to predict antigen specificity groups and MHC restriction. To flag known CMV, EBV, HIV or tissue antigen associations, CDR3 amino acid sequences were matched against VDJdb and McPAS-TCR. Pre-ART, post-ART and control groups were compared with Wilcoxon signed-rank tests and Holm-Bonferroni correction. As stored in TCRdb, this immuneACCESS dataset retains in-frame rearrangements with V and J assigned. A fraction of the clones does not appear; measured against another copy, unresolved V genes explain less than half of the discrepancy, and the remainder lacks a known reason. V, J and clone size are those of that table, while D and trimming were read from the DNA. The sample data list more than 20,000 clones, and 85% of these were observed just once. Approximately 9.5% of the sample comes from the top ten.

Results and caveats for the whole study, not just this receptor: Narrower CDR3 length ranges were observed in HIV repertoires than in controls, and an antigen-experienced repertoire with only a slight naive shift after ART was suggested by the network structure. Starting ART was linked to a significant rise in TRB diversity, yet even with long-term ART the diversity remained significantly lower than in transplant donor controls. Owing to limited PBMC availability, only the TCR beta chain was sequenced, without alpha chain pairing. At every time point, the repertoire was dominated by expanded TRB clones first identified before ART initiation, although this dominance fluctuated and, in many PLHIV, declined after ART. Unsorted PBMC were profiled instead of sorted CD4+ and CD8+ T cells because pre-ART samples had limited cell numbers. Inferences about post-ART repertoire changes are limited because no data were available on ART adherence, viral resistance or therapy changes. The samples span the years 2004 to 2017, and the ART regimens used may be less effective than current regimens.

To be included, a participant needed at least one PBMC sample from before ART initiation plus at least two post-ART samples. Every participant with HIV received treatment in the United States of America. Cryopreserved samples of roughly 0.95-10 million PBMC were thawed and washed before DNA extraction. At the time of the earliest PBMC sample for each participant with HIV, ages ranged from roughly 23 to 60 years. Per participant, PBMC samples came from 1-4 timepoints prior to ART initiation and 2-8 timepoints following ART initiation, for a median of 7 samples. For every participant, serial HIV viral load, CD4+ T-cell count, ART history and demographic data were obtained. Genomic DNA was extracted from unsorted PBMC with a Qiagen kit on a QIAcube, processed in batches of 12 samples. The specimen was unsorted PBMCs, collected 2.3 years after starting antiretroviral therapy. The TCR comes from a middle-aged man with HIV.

DNA sequence: TGCGCCAGCAGCTTACAGGGGGCCGGGGAGCTGTTTTTT. It translates to CASSLQGAGELFF. This sequence uses TRBV5-1 and TRBJ2-2, with 8 junctional bases fitting TRBD1. The CDR3 covers 13 residues, taking in both the cysteine and the phenylalanine. The DNA shown is the 39-base CDR3, in frame from base 1. The germline V gene sets CDR1 to SGHRS and CDR2 to YFSETQ. At the junction V is shortened by 2 bases and J by 6 bases; bases outside the gene matches: 0.